Listed below are T cell receptor beta chains from one sample, sequenced in a study of T cell repertoires in aging, cancer and after chemotherapy. In TCRdb, the multiplex PCR reads were re-called with MiXCR into one record per CDR3 protein. Of roughly 6,000 distinct CDR3 sequences detected, over 20% appear once; the ten largest clones hold just over 2.5%. Sequenced material: blood. The receptor set was obtained from a human donor with a blood cancer. The CDR3 runs from the conserved cysteine through the conserved F or W. Fields, in order: J gene, clone size, V gene, D gene, CDR3 protein, CDR3 DNA. A D gene is named only where the DNA matches it firmly. Clone size is shown for a subset of rows, as once, few, many or a class of expanded clone.

TRBJ2-5 medium-sized TRBV30 - CAWSKGGRETQYF TGTGCCTGGAGTAAAGGGGGAAGAGAGACCCAGTACTTC
TRBJ2-7 few TRBV20-1 TRBD1 CSARAGTGPYEQYF TGCAGTGCTAGGGCCGGGACAGGACCCTACGAGCAGTACTTC
TRBJ1-5 medium-sized TRBV6-5 TRBD1 CASRVDRGGQPQHF TGTGCCAGCAGAGTGGACAGGGGCGGGCAGCCCCAGCATTTT
TRBJ1-5 - TRBV20-1 - CSARDPHKGNQPQHF TGCAGTGCTAGAGACCCACACAAGGGGAATCAGCCCCAGCATTTT
TRBJ1-2 medium-sized TRBV29-1 - CSVEWPGRDHYGYTF TGCAGCGTGGAATGGCCGGGACGGGACCACTATGGCTACACCTTC
TRBJ2-3 - TRBV9 TRBD2 CASSVLASGYTDTQYF TGTGCCAGCAGCGTGTTGGCTAGCGGATACACAGATACGCAGTATTTT
TRBJ2-7 medium-sized TRBV19 - CASSVQGPNEQYF TGTGCCAGTAGTGTACAGGGCCCCAACGAGCAGTACTTC
TRBJ1-6 few TRBV10-3 TRBD1 CAISGQGGDSPLHF TGTGCCATCAGTGGACAGGGGGGAGATTCACCCCTCCACTTT
TRBJ2-5 few TRBV20-1 TRBD1 CSASGTGGSGRRETQYF TGCAGTGCCTCAGGGACAGGGGGTAGCGGGCGGCGAGAGACCCAGTACTTC
TRBJ1-4 - TRBV20-1 - CSAILTVPNEKLFF TGCAGTGCTATCCTGACGGTACCGAATGAAAAACTGTTTTTT
TRBJ1-1 - TRBV6-1 - CASSVVPNTEAFF TGTGCCAGCAGTGTGGTTCCTAACACTGAAGCTTTCTTT
TRBJ2-1 - TRBV6-1 TRBD1 CASSRAGTGVYNEQFF TGTGCCAGCAGCCGCGCCGGGACAGGGGTCTACAATGAGCAGTTCTTC
TRBJ2-2 few TRBV5-1 TRBD2 CASSLTLAGPGELFF TGCGCCAGCAGCTTGACCTTAGCGGGGCCCGGGGAGCTGTTTTTT
TRBJ1-3 - TRBV28 - CASSLGITPAGNTIYF TGTGCCAGCAGTTTGGGTATTACCCCTGCGGGAAACACCATATATTTT
TRBJ1-2 few TRBV18 TRBD1 CASSPGTGRYGYTF TGTGCCAGCTCACCAGGGACAGGGCGGTATGGCTACACCTTC
TRBJ1-4 medium-sized TRBV13 - CASSLARPTNEKLFF TGTGCCAGCAGCTTAGCTCGACCTACTAATGAAAAACTGTTTTTT
TRBJ2-6 - TRBV27 TRBD1 CASSWTGEFTGANVLTF TGTGCCAGCAGTTGGACAGGGGAGTTTACTGGGGCCAACGTCCTGACTTTC
TRBJ1-2 medium-sized TRBV5-6 - CASSPGSGYGYTF TGTGCCAGCAGCCCCGGGTCCGGCTATGGCTACACCTTC
TRBJ1-6 medium-sized TRBV30 - CAWNRAASSYNSPLHF TGTGCCTGGAACCGGGCCGCAAGCTCCTATAATTCACCCCTCCACTTT
TRBJ2-7 few TRBV5-4 - CASRGEGGVYEQYF TGTGCCAGCAGGGGAGAAGGGGGGGTCTACGAGCAGTACTTC
TRBJ2-2 medium-sized TRBV4-3 - CASSQGSKNTGELFF TGCGCCAGCAGCCAAGGCTCCAAGAACACCGGGGAGCTGTTTTTT
TRBJ1-1 few TRBV20-1 - CSAPKTVNTEAFF TGCAGTGCCCCGAAGACGGTGAACACTGAAGCTTTCTTT
TRBJ2-7 few TRBV12-3/TRBV12-4 TRBD1 CASSLVRGLRYEQYF TGTGCCAGCAGTTTAGTCAGGGGGCTAAGGTACGAGCAGTACTTC
TRBJ2-6 - TRBV9 - CASSVHRQAPSGANVLTF TGTGCCAGCAGCGTCCACCGACAGGCACCCTCTGGGGCCAACGTCCTGACTTTC
TRBJ2-7 - TRBV20-1 TRBD2 CSARARGGTSGGVAYEQYF TGCAGTGCTAGAGCAAGAGGGGGGACTAGCGGGGGGGTAGCCTACGAGCAGTACTTC
TRBJ2-5 - TRBV2 - CASRFRETQYF TGTGCCAGCAGATTCCGAGAGACCCAGTACTTC
TRBJ2-7 medium-sized TRBV5-4 - CASSLVSSYEQYF TGTGCCAGCAGCTTGGTCAGCTCCTACGAGCAGTACTTC
TRBJ2-1 - TRBV29-1 TRBD2 CSVAVGLAANNEQFF TGCAGCGTTGCCGTGGGACTAGCGGCCAACAATGAGCAGTTCTTC
TRBJ1-1 medium-sized TRBV5-6 - CASSFGPDRGFTEAFF TGTGCCAGCAGCTTTGGTCCCGACAGAGGCTTCACTGAAGCTTTCTTT
TRBJ2-2 medium-sized TRBV18 - CASSPNNNLNTGELFF TGTGCCAGCTCACCGAACAACAATCTGAACACCGGGGAGCTGTTTTTT
TRBJ2-1 few TRBV18 TRBD2 CASSPSSGGYNEQFF TGTGCCAGCTCACCATCTAGCGGGGGATACAATGAGCAGTTCTTC
TRBJ2-7 few TRBV24-1 TRBD1 CATSDAQGTDEQYF TGTGCCACCAGTGACGCACAGGGGACCGACGAGCAGTACTTC
TRBJ2-7 - TRBV11-2 - CASSLNGGSYEQYF TGTGCCAGCAGCTTAAACGGGGGCTCCTACGAGCAGTACTTC
TRBJ2-7 - TRBV6-1 - CASSELGQGWGSYEQYF TGTGCCAGCAGTGAACTCGGTCAGGGATGGGGCTCCTACGAGCAGTACTTC
TRBJ2-2 medium-sized TRBV5-1 TRBD1 CASSLIGGAPNTGELFF TGCGCCAGCAGCTTGATAGGGGGCGCCCCGAACACCGGGGAGCTGTTTTTT
TRBJ1-3 - TRBV19 TRBD1 CASSRIHPRGPGNTIYF TGTGCCAGTAGCCGAATCCACCCCAGGGGGCCTGGAAACACCATATATTTT
TRBJ2-1 - TRBV7-2 - CASSLTTYTAYNEQFF TGTGCCAGCAGCTTGACGACTTATACGGCTTACAATGAGCAGTTCTTC
TRBJ1-5 - TRBV28 - CASGGHNQPQHF TGTGCCAGCGGGGGTCATAATCAGCCCCAGCATTTT
TRBJ2-5 few TRBV4-3 TRBD1 CASSSRTGGRETQYF TGCGCCAGCAGCTCAAGGACAGGGGGCAGAGAGACCCAGTACTTC
TRBJ1-3 few TRBV7-9 - CASSQPWGSPPGNTIYF TGTGCCAGCAGCCAACCTTGGGGCAGCCCCCCTGGAAACACCATATATTTT
TRBJ2-7 - TRBV29-1 - CSVVPGERDYEQYF TGCAGCGTTGTCCCCGGGGAGAGGGACTACGAGCAGTACTTC
TRBJ2-5 medium-sized TRBV29-1 TRBD1 CSVERGQGETQYF TGCAGCGTTGAGCGAGGACAGGGAGAGACCCAGTACTTC
TRBJ1-5 medium-sized TRBV19 TRBD1 CASSTHFMLTGSGQPQHF TGTGCCAGTAGTACCCATTTTATGCTGACAGGGTCCGGTCAGCCCCAGCATTTT
TRBJ1-2 medium-sized TRBV6-5 - CASSLDGNYGYTF TGTGCCAGCAGTCTTGACGGAAACTATGGCTACACCTTC
TRBJ2-7 - TRBV7-2 - CASSLQSSYEQYF TGTGCCAGCAGCTTACAAAGCTCCTACGAGCAGTACTTC
TRBJ1-4 - TRBV28 - CASSQSATNEKLFF TGTGCCAGCAGTCAGAGTGCAACTAATGAAAAACTGTTTTTT